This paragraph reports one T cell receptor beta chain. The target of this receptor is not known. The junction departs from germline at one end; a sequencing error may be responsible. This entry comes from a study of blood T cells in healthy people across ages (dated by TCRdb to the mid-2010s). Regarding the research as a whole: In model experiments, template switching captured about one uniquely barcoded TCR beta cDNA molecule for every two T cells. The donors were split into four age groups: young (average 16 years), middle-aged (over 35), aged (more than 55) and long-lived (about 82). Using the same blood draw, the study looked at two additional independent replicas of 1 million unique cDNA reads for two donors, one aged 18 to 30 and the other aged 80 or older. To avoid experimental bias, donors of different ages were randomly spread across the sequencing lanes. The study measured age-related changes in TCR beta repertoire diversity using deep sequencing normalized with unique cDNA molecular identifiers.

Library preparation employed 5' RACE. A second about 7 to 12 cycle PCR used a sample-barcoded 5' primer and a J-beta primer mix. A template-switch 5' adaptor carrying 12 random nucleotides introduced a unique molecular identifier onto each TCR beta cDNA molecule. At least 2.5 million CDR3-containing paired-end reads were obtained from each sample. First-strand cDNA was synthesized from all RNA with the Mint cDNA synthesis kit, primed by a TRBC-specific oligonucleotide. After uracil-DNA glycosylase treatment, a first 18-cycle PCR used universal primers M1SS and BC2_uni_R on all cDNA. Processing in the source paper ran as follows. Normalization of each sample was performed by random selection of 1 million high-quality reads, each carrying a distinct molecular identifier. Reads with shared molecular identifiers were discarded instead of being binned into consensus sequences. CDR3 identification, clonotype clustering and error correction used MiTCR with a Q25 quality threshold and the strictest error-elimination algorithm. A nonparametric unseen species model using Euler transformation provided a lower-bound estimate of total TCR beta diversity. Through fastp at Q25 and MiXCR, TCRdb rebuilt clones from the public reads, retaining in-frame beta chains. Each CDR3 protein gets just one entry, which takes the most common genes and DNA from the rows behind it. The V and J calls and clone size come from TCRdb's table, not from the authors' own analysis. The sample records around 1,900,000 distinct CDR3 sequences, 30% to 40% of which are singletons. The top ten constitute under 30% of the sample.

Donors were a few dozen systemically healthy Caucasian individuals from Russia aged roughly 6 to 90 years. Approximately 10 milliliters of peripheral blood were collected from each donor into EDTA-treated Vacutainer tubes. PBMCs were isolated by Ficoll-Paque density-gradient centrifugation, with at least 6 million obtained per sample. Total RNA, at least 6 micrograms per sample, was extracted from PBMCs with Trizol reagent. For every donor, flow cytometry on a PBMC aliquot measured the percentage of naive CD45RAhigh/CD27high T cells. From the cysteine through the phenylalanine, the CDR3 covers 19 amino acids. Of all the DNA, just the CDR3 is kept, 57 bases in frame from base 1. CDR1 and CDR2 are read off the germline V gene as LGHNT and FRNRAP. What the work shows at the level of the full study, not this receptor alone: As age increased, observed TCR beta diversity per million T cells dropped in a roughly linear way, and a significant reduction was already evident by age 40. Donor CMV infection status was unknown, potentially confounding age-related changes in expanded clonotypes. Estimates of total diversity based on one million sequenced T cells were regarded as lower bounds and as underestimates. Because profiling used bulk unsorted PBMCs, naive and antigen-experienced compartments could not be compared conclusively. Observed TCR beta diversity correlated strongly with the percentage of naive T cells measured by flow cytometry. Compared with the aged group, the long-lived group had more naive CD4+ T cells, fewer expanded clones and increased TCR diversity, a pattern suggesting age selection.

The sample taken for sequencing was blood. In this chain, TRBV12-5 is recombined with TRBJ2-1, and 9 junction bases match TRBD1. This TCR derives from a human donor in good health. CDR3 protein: CANGLDVQLSGQGDNEQFF. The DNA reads TGTGCTAATGGTTTGGACGTCCAGCTTTCGGGACAGGGAGACAATGAGCAGTTCTTC.